Included here is one T cell receptor beta chain sequence, with context. The target antigen is unknown. The CDR3 runs 12 residues. Germline V lookup: CDR1 SEHNR, CDR2 FQNEAQ (reference sequence). V lost 6 bases, J lost 8 bases, and 11 bases lay in between. CD45RO-negative CD8 cells positively selected for CCR7 made up the naive population, which excluded terminally differentiated effector memory CD45RA+ cells. This specimen comes from a study of shared clonotypes between healthy human individuals. Whole-study findings and limits: Among a handful of donors, roughly 5% of naive CD4 clonotypes were found in common.

Assay: immunoSEQ multiplex PCR; the TCRdb copy retains only in-frame clones and omits some. This repertoire shows around 1,900,000 clones, over 85% found once; its top ten account for about 1.6%. The gene calls are TRBV7-9 and TRBJ2-1, with D unclear. The receptor comes from a man between 18 and 35 years old in good health. Some clones in this sample may be carry-over from other donors' samples. Material for sequencing was naive CD8+ T cells from PBMCs. CDR3 in DNA: TGTGCCAGCAGATCAACAAGGGATGAGCAGTTCTTC. Translating it yields CASRSTRDEQFF.